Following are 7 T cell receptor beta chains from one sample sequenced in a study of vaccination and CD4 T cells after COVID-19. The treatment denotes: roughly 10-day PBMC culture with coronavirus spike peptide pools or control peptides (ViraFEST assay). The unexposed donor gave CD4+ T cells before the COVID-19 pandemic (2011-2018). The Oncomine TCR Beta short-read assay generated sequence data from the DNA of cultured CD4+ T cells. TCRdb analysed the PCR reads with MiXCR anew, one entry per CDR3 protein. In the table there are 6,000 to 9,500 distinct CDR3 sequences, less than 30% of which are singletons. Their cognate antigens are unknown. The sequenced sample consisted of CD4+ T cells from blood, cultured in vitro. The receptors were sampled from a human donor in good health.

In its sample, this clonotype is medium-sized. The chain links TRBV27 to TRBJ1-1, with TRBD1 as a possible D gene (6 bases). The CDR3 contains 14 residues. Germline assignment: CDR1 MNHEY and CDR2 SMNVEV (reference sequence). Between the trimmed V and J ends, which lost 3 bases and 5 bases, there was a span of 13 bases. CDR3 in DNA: TGTGCCAGCAGTTTCTTCGACAGGAATACTGAAGCTTTCTTT. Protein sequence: CASSFFDRNTEAFF.

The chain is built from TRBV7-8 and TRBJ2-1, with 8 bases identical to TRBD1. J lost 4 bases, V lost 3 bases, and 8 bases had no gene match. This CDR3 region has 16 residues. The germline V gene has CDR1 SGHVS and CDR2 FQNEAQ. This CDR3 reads CASSLEEGDRYNEQFF. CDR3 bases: TGTGCCAGCAGCTTGGAAGAGGGGGACAGGTACAATGAGCAGTTCTTC.

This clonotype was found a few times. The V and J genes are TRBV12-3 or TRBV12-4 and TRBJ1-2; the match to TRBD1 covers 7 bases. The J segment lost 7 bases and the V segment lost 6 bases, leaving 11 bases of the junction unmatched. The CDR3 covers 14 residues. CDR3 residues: CASSSYRGSGGYTF. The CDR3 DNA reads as TGTGCCAGCAGCTCCTACAGGGGATCGGGTGGCTACACCTTC.

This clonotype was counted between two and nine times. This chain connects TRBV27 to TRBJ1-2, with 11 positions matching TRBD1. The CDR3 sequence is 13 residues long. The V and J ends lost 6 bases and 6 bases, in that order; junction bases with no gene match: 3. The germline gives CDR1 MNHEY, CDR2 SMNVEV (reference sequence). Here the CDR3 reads CASSWTGGNGYTF. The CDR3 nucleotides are TGTGCCAGCAGCTGGACAGGGGGCAATGGCTACACCTTC.

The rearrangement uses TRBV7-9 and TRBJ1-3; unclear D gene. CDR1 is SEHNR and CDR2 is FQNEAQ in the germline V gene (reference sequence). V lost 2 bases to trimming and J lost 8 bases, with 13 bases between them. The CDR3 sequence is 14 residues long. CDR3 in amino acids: CASSLPTTRDTIYF. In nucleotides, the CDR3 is TGTGCCAGCAGCTTACCGACAACTCGGGACACCATATATTTT.

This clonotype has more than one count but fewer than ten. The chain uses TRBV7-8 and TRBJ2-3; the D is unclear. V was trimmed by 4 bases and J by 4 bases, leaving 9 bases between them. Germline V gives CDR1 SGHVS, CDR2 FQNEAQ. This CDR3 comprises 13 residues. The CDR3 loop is CASSSVQADTQYF. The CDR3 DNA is TGTGCCAGCAGCTCGGTGCAAGCAGATACGCAGTATTTT.

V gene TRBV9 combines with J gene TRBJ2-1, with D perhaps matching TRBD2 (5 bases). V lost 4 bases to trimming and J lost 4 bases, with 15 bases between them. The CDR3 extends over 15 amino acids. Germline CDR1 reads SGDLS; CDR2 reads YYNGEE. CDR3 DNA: TGTGCCAGCAGCCCCCCGGGGAGAGAATACAATGAGCAGTTCTTC. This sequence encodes CASSPPGREYNEQFF.